The sequence of this T cell receptor beta chain was determined in a study of response to subunit inactivated influenza vaccine. Note on this clonotype: Its antigen is unknown.

TCRdb processed the RT-PCR reads anew with MiXCR; each CDR3 protein has one entry. Among 500,000 to 550,000 distinct CDR3 sequences, 7.6% were seen once, and the ten largest hold over 10%. Overall study findings and caveats: After each seasonal influenza vaccination, few new T cells are recruited, the authors suggested.

The germline V gene encodes CDR1 LGHNA and CDR2 YSLEER. The CDR3 totals 15 residues. Trimming cost V 0 bases and J 5 bases, with 13 bases left between them. This receptor was obtained from a man between 50 and 69 years old who received an inactivated influenza vaccine. The genes are TRBV4-3 and TRBJ2-5; maybe TRBD2 (5 bases). This material consisted of PBMCs from blood, taken around 25 months after vaccination. The CDR3 loop reads CASSQELLRGETQYF. CDR3 bases: TGCGCCAGCAGCCAAGAGTTGTTGAGAGGGGAGACCCAGTACTTC.